Listed below are T cell receptor beta chains from one sample, sequenced in a study of STAT3 mutations in large granular lymphocyte leukemia. Libraries were prepared by immunoSEQ multiplex PCR; TCRdb keeps only in-frame clonotypes and omits some of them. The sample includes approximately 12,000 clones, about 76% of them seen just once. The sample consisted of peripheral blood mononuclear cells. The receptors originated from a man in his 60s with T-cell large granular lymphocyte leukemia. Some clones in this sample may be carry-over from other donors' samples. Both conserved end residues are part of each CDR3. Each record gives: J gene, V gene, D gene, clone size, CDR3 length, CDR3 DNA, CDR3 protein. The D gene is left open where the match is weak. Only part of the rows carry a size: once, few, many, or a class if the clone is expanded.

j_gene: TRBJ2-6
v_gene: TRBV2
d_gene: .
abundance: .
len: 14
CDR3nt: TGTGCCAGCCGAGCGGGCTCTGGGGCCAACGTCCTGACTTTC
CDR3aa: CASRAGSGANVLTF

j_gene: TRBJ2-3
v_gene: TRBV27
d_gene: TRBD2
abundance: few
len: 19
CDR3nt: TGTGCCAGCGGGGGGCTCACTAGCGGGACGAGAGTGGGCACAGATACGCAGTATTTT
CDR3aa: CASGGLTSGTRVGTDTQYF

j_gene: TRBJ1-1
v_gene: TRBV2
d_gene: .
abundance: once
len: 13
CDR3nt: TGTGCCACCATGTTGGCGGCTAACACTGAAGCTTTCTTT
CDR3aa: CATMLAANTEAFF

j_gene: TRBJ2-2
v_gene: TRBV28
d_gene: .
abundance: medium-sized
len: 15
CDR3nt: TGTGCCAGCACCCCGGGGGACAGTTTAACCGGGGAGCTGTTTTTT
CDR3aa: CASTPGDSLTGELFF

j_gene: TRBJ2-1
v_gene: TRBV19
d_gene: .
abundance: .
len: 13
CDR3nt: TGTGCCAGTAGTATAGAGGGCTTCAATGAGCAGTTCTTC
CDR3aa: CASSIEGFNEQFF

j_gene: TRBJ2-1
v_gene: TRBV11-2
d_gene: .
abundance: .
len: 13
CDR3nt: TGTGCCAGCAGCTTCGGGTTCGTCAATGAGCAGTTCTTC
CDR3aa: CASSFGFVNEQFF

j_gene: TRBJ1-4
v_gene: TRBV27
d_gene: .
abundance: few
len: 12
CDR3nt: TGTGCCAGCAGCACCAGGGGTGAAAAACTGTTTTTT
CDR3aa: CASSTRGEKLFF

j_gene: TRBJ1-5
v_gene: TRBV5-4
d_gene: TRBD1
abundance: .
len: 15
CDR3nt: TGTGCCAGCAGCTTCGGACAGGGGACAGATCAGCCCCAGCATTTT
CDR3aa: CASSFGQGTDQPQHF

j_gene: TRBJ2-2
v_gene: TRBV5-1
d_gene: TRBD1
abundance: .
len: 16
CDR3nt: TGCGCCAGCAGCGTCGCCGGGACAGGGGGCATTCGGGAGCTGTTTTTT
CDR3aa: CASSVAGTGGIRELFF

j_gene: TRBJ2-7
v_gene: TRBV5-1
d_gene: TRBD2
abundance: .
len: 16
CDR3nt: TGCGCCAGCAGCTTGGAGATCCTAGCGGGAGGTTACGAGCAGTACTTC
CDR3aa: CASSLEILAGGYEQYF

j_gene: TRBJ2-3
v_gene: TRBV6-1
d_gene: TRBD1
abundance: .
len: 14
CDR3nt: TGTGCCAGCAGTGATGACAAGGGACAGGATACGCAGTATTTT
CDR3aa: CASSDDKGQDTQYF

j_gene: TRBJ1-4
v_gene: TRBV15
d_gene: .
abundance: .
len: 15
CDR3nt: TGTGCCACCAGCAGAGAAGATGCAACTAATGAAAAACTGTTTTTT
CDR3aa: CATSREDATNEKLFF

j_gene: TRBJ2-4
v_gene: TRBV4-1
d_gene: .
abundance: .
len: 15
CDR3nt: TGCGCCAGCAGCCAAGGGCTCATAGCCAAAAACATTCAGTACTTC
CDR3aa: CASSQGLIAKNIQYF

j_gene: TRBJ2-5
v_gene: TRBV7-2
d_gene: .
abundance: .
len: 13
CDR3nt: TGTGCCAGCAGCTTAGGGAGTCGAGAGACCCAGTACTTC
CDR3aa: CASSLGSRETQYF

j_gene: TRBJ1-5
v_gene: TRBV29-1
d_gene: TRBD1
abundance: few
len: 13
CDR3nt: TGCAGCGTTGAGGAGACAGGGGATCAGCCCCAGCATTTT
CDR3aa: CSVEETGDQPQHF

j_gene: TRBJ2-7
v_gene: TRBV6-5
d_gene: .
abundance: .
len: 14
CDR3nt: TGTGCCAGCAGTACAACGACGATAGACTACGAGCAGTACTTC
CDR3aa: CASSTTTIDYEQYF

j_gene: TRBJ1-2
v_gene: TRBV6-4
d_gene: .
abundance: .
len: 12
CDR3nt: TGTGCCAGCAGTGACGAAGGTAGAGGCTACACCTTC
CDR3aa: CASSDEGRGYTF

j_gene: TRBJ2-3
v_gene: TRBV19
d_gene: TRBD2
abundance: .
len: 15
CDR3nt: TGTGCCAGTGCCCCAACTAGCGGACACACAGATACGCAGTATTTT
CDR3aa: CASAPTSGHTDTQYF

j_gene: TRBJ1-3
v_gene: TRBV10-3
d_gene: .
abundance: .
len: 15
CDR3nt: TGTGCCATCATTAGGGACCCGGCGTCTGGAAACACCATATATTTT
CDR3aa: CAIIRDPASGNTIYF

j_gene: TRBJ1-4
v_gene: TRBV5-6
d_gene: .
abundance: .
len: 14
CDR3nt: TGTGCCAGCAGCTTGGGCACGGGGAGGAAAAAACTGTTTTTT
CDR3aa: CASSLGTGRKKLFF

j_gene: TRBJ1-1
v_gene: TRBV7-9
d_gene: .
abundance: .
len: 11
CDR3nt: TGTGCCAGCAGCCCCGCCATTGAAGCTTTCTTT
CDR3aa: CASSPAIEAFF

j_gene: TRBJ2-3
v_gene: TRBV5-4
d_gene: TRBD2
abundance: .
len: 15
CDR3nt: TGTGCCAGCAGCGCGACTAGCGCTAACACAGATACGCAGTATTTT
CDR3aa: CASSATSANTDTQYF

j_gene: TRBJ1-2
v_gene: TRBV7-2
d_gene: TRBD1
abundance: once
len: 13
CDR3nt: TGTGCCAGCAGCTCGACAGGGGCTGGAGGCTACACCTTC
CDR3aa: CASSSTGAGGYTF

j_gene: TRBJ2-7
v_gene: TRBV27
d_gene: TRBD1
abundance: .
len: 14
CDR3nt: TGTGCCAGCAGTTCCTACAGGGGAAACTACGAGCAGTACTTC
CDR3aa: CASSSYRGNYEQYF

j_gene: TRBJ2-1
v_gene: TRBV30
d_gene: .
abundance: .
len: 13
CDR3nt: TGTGCCTGGAAGTTGGCCTCAGGTAATGAGCAGTTCTTC
CDR3aa: CAWKLASGNEQFF

j_gene: TRBJ2-3
v_gene: TRBV5-4
d_gene: .
abundance: .
len: 15
CDR3nt: TGTGCCAGCAGCAAAGGGGGTCTTAGCACAGATACGCAGTATTTT
CDR3aa: CASSKGGLSTDTQYF

j_gene: TRBJ2-7
v_gene: TRBV5-1
d_gene: TRBD1
abundance: .
len: 16
CDR3nt: TGCGCCAGCAGCTTGTACCCAACCGACAGGGCGGGTGAGCAGTACTTC
CDR3aa: CASSLYPTDRAGEQYF

j_gene: TRBJ1-2
v_gene: TRBV4-1
d_gene: TRBD1
abundance: .
len: 15
CDR3nt: TGCGCCAGCAGCCAAGTGGCAGGGGGAAGGGTTGGCTACACCTTC
CDR3aa: CASSQVAGGRVGYTF

j_gene: TRBJ2-1
v_gene: TRBV4-3
d_gene: TRBD2
abundance: .
len: 18
CDR3nt: TGCGCCAGCAGCCAAGATACGGTTGGACTAGCGGCTTACAATGAGCAGTTCTTC
CDR3aa: CASSQDTVGLAAYNEQFF

j_gene: TRBJ2-3
v_gene: TRBV25-1
d_gene: TRBD2
abundance: .
len: 16
CDR3nt: TGTGCCAGCAGTGAACTAGCGGGAGGGAGCACAGATACGCAGTATTTT
CDR3aa: CASSELAGGSTDTQYF

j_gene: TRBJ2-7
v_gene: TRBV25-1
d_gene: TRBD1
abundance: .
len: 12
CDR3nt: TGTGCCAGCAACGGACAGGGACACGAGCAGTACTTC
CDR3aa: CASNGQGHEQYF

j_gene: TRBJ1-1
v_gene: TRBV7-9
d_gene: TRBD1
abundance: .
len: 17
CDR3nt: TGTGCCAGCAGCCATCGGACAGGGGGCTTTTCCGGATTAGAAGCTTTCTTT
CDR3aa: CASSHRTGGFSGLEAFF

j_gene: TRBJ2-2
v_gene: TRBV7-9
d_gene: .
abundance: once
len: 15
CDR3nt: TGTGCCAGCAGCCATAAGCTAGAAGTAACCGGGGAGCTGTTTTTT
CDR3aa: CASSHKLEVTGELFF

j_gene: TRBJ2-7
v_gene: TRBV4-3
d_gene: TRBD1
abundance: .
len: 16
CDR3nt: TGCGCCAGCAGCCAGACGGCTGGAGGGTGGGACAGGCGGCAGTACTTC
CDR3aa: CASSQTAGGWDRRQYF

j_gene: TRBJ2-1
v_gene: TRBV14
d_gene: TRBD2
abundance: once
len: 15
CDR3nt: TGTGCCAGCAGCCGACCGGGACTAGGTGGTAATGAGCAGTTCTTC
CDR3aa: CASSRPGLGGNEQFF

j_gene: TRBJ2-6
v_gene: TRBV5-1
d_gene: .
abundance: .
len: 19
CDR3nt: TGCGCCAGCAGCTTGGAAGGACGGACTACTAGCTCTGGGGCCAACGTCCTGACTTTC
CDR3aa: CASSLEGRTTSSGANVLTF

j_gene: TRBJ2-2
v_gene: TRBV5-1
d_gene: .
abundance: once
len: 14
CDR3nt: TGCGCCAGCAGATCAGGGTGGGGGACCGGGGAGCTGTTTTTT
CDR3aa: CASRSGWGTGELFF

j_gene: TRBJ2-7
v_gene: TRBV7-6
d_gene: .
abundance: once
len: 12
CDR3nt: TGTGCCAGCAGCCTGCTCGGGCACGAGCAGTACTTC
CDR3aa: CASSLLGHEQYF

j_gene: TRBJ2-1
v_gene: TRBV9
d_gene: .
abundance: .
len: 13
CDR3nt: TGTGCCAGCAGCGTTCTAGGGAACAATGAGCAGTTCTTC
CDR3aa: CASSVLGNNEQFF

j_gene: TRBJ2-5
v_gene: TRBV11-2
d_gene: TRBD2
abundance: .
len: 16
CDR3nt: TGTGCCAGCAGCTTTTCGCTAGCGGTCGCCGAAGAGACCCAGTACTTC
CDR3aa: CASSFSLAVAEETQYF

j_gene: TRBJ1-3
v_gene: TRBV27
d_gene: .
abundance: few
len: 14
CDR3nt: TGTGCCAGCAGCCCCAGTCGCGTCGGAAACACCATATATTTT
CDR3aa: CASSPSRVGNTIYF

j_gene: TRBJ2-1
v_gene: TRBV6-6
d_gene: .
abundance: .
len: 13
CDR3nt: TGTGCCAGCACTCTGGGTCAGCTTGTGGAGCAGTTCTTC
CDR3aa: CASTLGQLVEQFF

j_gene: TRBJ2-7
v_gene: TRBV5-6
d_gene: TRBD1
abundance: few
len: 12
CDR3nt: TGTGCCAGCAGACACGACAGGGAAGAGCAGTACTTC
CDR3aa: CASRHDREEQYF

j_gene: TRBJ2-3
v_gene: TRBV13
d_gene: TRBD2
abundance: .
len: 16
CDR3nt: TGTGCCAGCAGCCCTCAGCGGGGAAAGCCCACAGATACGCAGTATTTT
CDR3aa: CASSPQRGKPTDTQYF

j_gene: TRBJ2-7
v_gene: TRBV11-2
d_gene: .
abundance: .
len: 12
CDR3nt: TGTGCCAGCGGGGGAAGCTCCTACGAGCAGTACTTC
CDR3aa: CASGGSSYEQYF

j_gene: TRBJ2-7
v_gene: TRBV30
d_gene: .
abundance: .
len: 16
CDR3nt: TGTGCCTGGACCGTTTTGGGACCCCCATTCTCCTACGAGCAGTACTTC
CDR3aa: CAWTVLGPPFSYEQYF

j_gene: TRBJ2-7
v_gene: TRBV27
d_gene: TRBD1
abundance: .
len: 18
CDR3nt: TGTGCCAGCAGTTTATCAATGGGAGAGACAGGGAGCTCCTACGAGCAGTACTTC
CDR3aa: CASSLSMGETGSSYEQYF

j_gene: TRBJ1-2
v_gene: TRBV9
d_gene: TRBD1
abundance: once
len: 18
CDR3nt: TGTGCCAGCAGCGTATTCGAGTTGGACAGGGTGTCTGACTATGGCTACACCTTC
CDR3aa: CASSVFELDRVSDYGYTF

j_gene: TRBJ1-1
v_gene: TRBV7-9
d_gene: TRBD1
abundance: large
len: 15
CDR3nt: TGTGCCAGCAGTTCAGGAGGGACAGGAAGCACTGAAGCTTTCTTT
CDR3aa: CASSSGGTGSTEAFF

j_gene: TRBJ1-4
v_gene: TRBV7-9
d_gene: TRBD1
abundance: .
len: 16
CDR3nt: TGTGCCAGCAGCTACCCGGGACAGGGAAGATACGAAAAACTGTTTTTT
CDR3aa: CASSYPGQGRYEKLFF

j_gene: TRBJ1-5
v_gene: TRBV28
d_gene: .
abundance: .
len: 13
CDR3nt: TGTGCCAGCAGTTTAGGAGTAGGAGGTCCCCAGCATTTT
CDR3aa: CASSLGVGGPQHF

j_gene: TRBJ2-7
v_gene: TRBV19
d_gene: .
abundance: .
len: 11
CDR3nt: TGTGCCAGCGGACAAGGTAGGGAGCAGTACTTC
CDR3aa: CASGQGREQYF

j_gene: TRBJ2-2
v_gene: TRBV7-9
d_gene: TRBD2
abundance: .
len: 18
CDR3nt: TGTGCCAGCAGCGGGGGACTAGCGGGAGCAGGTTCCCTGCGGGAGCTGTTTTTT
CDR3aa: CASSGGLAGAGSLRELFF

j_gene: TRBJ2-3
v_gene: TRBV15
d_gene: .
abundance: few
len: 13
CDR3nt: TGTGCCACCAGCAGAGTCTTCACAGATACGCAGTATTTT
CDR3aa: CATSRVFTDTQYF

j_gene: TRBJ1-1
v_gene: TRBV11-2
d_gene: .
abundance: .
len: 14
CDR3nt: TGTGCCAGCAGCTTAGTTAGGAGGGGGACTGAAGCTTTCTTT
CDR3aa: CASSLVRRGTEAFF

j_gene: TRBJ2-6
v_gene: TRBV27
d_gene: .
abundance: .
len: 17
CDR3nt: TGTGCCAGCAGTTTATTCTACGAGACCTCTGGGGCCAACGTCCTGACTTTC
CDR3aa: CASSLFYETSGANVLTF

j_gene: TRBJ1-5
v_gene: TRBV6-5
d_gene: TRBD1
abundance: .
len: 15
CDR3nt: TGTGCCAGCAGGGTAGGGACAGGGGGAGATCAGCCCCAGCATTTT
CDR3aa: CASRVGTGGDQPQHF

j_gene: TRBJ2-7
v_gene: TRBV2
d_gene: TRBD1
abundance: .
len: 13
CDR3nt: TGTGCCAGCAGTCGGGACAGACAATACGAGCAGTACTTC
CDR3aa: CASSRDRQYEQYF

j_gene: TRBJ2-7
v_gene: TRBV28
d_gene: TRBD1
abundance: few
len: 14
CDR3nt: TGTGCCAGCAGTTTAGGGGGACAGCCCTACGAGCAGTACTTC
CDR3aa: CASSLGGQPYEQYF